The 17 T cell receptor beta chains below come from one sample, sequenced in a study of T cell responses to AZD1222 COVID-19 vaccine. Method: immunoSEQ multiplex PCR; TCRdb's copy keeps in-frame clones and lacks some. The sample contains about 82,000 clones, 83% of which appear only once. The source was peripheral blood, collected 28 days after the second AZD1222 dose. The receptors originated from an adult who received the AZD1222 COVID-19 vaccine.

The chain recombines TRBV28 with TRBJ2-7, with D perhaps matching TRBD1 or TRBD2 (6 bases each). Trimming stripped 3 bases from V and 7 bases from J, with 19 bases between. Germline V gene sequence: CDR1 MDHEN, CDR2 SYDVKM. The CDR3 runs 15 residues. CDR3 region: CASSLRGAGFWEQYF. For the CDR3, the DNA is TGTGCCAGCAGTTTGAGGGGGGCTGGATTCTGGGAGCAGTACTTC.

This clone was observed a few times. The chain employs TRBV7-2 and TRBJ1-1, with D possibly TRBD1 on 5 matching bases. This CDR3 spans 13 amino acids. Trimming stripped 5 bases from V and 4 bases from J, with 11 bases between. CDR1 and CDR2 from the germline V gene are SGHTA and FQGNSA. CDR3 sequence (DNA): TGTGCCAGCAGCACCCCCAGGGCCACTGAAGCTTTCTTT. It is translated as CASSTPRATEAFF.

The chain's CDR3 is CASSLGTPVSTEAFF. CDR3 coding DNA: TGTGCCAGCAGTTTAGGGACACCGGTGAGCACTGAAGCTTTCTTT. The rearrangement links TRBV27 to TRBJ1-1; D possibly corresponds to TRBD1 (6 bases). Trimming took 2 bases from V and 4 from J, leaving 14 bases between them. The CDR3 runs 15 residues. Germline V gene sequence: CDR1 MNHEY, CDR2 SMNVEV (reference sequence).

The V and J genes are TRBV28 and TRBJ2-7, with 8 bases identical to TRBD1. CDR3 length: 15 residues. Germline loops: CDR1 MDHEN, CDR2 SYDVKM. The V and J ends lost 4 bases and 3 bases, in that order; junction bases with no gene match: 8. CDR3 nucleotide sequence: TGTGCCAGCAGTTCCATCGGACAGGGCCTCTACGAGCAGTACTTC. As protein: CASSSIGQGLYEQYF.

The V call is TRBV13, the J call TRBJ1-1, with D possibly being TRBD1 (6 bases). V was trimmed by 7 bases and J by 3 bases, leaving 18 bases between them. The CDR3 contains 15 residues. Germline V gene sequence: CDR1 PRHDT, CDR2 FYEKMQ (reference sequence). CDR3 coding DNA: TGTGCCAGCACCCCTCCGGTGGCAGGGGACACTGAAGCTTTCTTT. Its protein is CASTPPVAGDTEAFF.

The gene calls are TRBV27 and TRBJ2-2; D possibly corresponds to TRBD1 (6 bases). This CDR3 has 15 residues. Germline assignment: CDR1 MNHEY and CDR2 SMNVEV (reference sequence). The V end lost 3 bases, the J end lost 4 bases, and 12 bases lay between the germline ends. The CDR3 is CASSFSTGPTGELFF. As DNA, the CDR3 is TGTGCCAGCAGTTTCTCGACAGGACCCACCGGGGAGCTGTTTTTT.

This chain uses TRBV11-3 with TRBJ2-1, with 7 bases fitting TRBD2. Per the germline V gene, CDR1 is SGHNT and CDR2 is YENEEA. The CDR3 runs 16 residues. The ends lost 1 base at V and 7 bases at J; junction bases unmatched: 10. CDR3 in DNA: TGTGCCAGCAGCTTAGGGGCGGGAGCCCCGGAGAATGAGCAGTTCTTC. This encodes CASSLGAGAPENEQFF. Variable domain in full (rest from reference TRBV11-3 and TRBJ2-1): EAGVVQSPRYKIIEKKQPVAFWCNPISGHNTLYWYLQNLGQGPELLIRYENEEAVDDSQLPKDRFSAERLKGVDSTLKIQPAELGDSAVYLCASSLGAGAPENEQFFGPGTRLTVL.

The rearrangement uses TRBV10-3 and TRBJ2-2; D is possibly TRBD1 (5 bases). Germline values: CDR1 ENHRY, CDR2 SYGVKD. This CDR3 region has 14 residues. The ends were cut back, 5 bases at V and 1 base at J, with 8 bases in the middle. The CDR3 region is CAISLGQNTGELFF. The CDR3 DNA is TGTGCCATCAGTCTAGGACAGAACACCGGGGAGCTGTTTTTT.

V is TRBV7-2 and J is TRBJ2-5, with TRBD2 identical over 7 bases. The CDR3 length is 12 residues. CDR1 and CDR2 (germline): SGHTA, FQGNSA. After removal of 5 bases from V and 5 bases from J, the junction contained 2 bases not matched to a gene. In nucleotides, the CDR3 is TGTGCCAGCAGCCGGGGAGGGGAGACCCAGTACTTC. Translating gives CASSRGGETQYF.

V is TRBV25-1 and J is TRBJ2-1, with TRBD2 matching 7 bases. The CDR3 is made up of 16 amino acids. Germline trimming cut 3 bases from V and 3 bases from J; bases unmatched to any gene: 8. The germline V gene encodes CDR1 MGHDK and CDR2 SYGVNS. CDR3 amino acids: CASSDATGGFYNEQFF. The CDR3 region has the DNA TGTGCCAGCAGTGATGCGACGGGAGGTTTCTACAATGAGCAGTTCTTC.

A few counts support this clone. This rearrangement joins TRBV7-2 to TRBJ1-3, with 7 nucleotides matching TRBD1. Per the germline V gene, CDR1 is SGHTA and CDR2 is FQGNSA. V trimming: 1 base; J trimming: 4 bases; junction bases outside the gene matches: 4. This CDR3 is 15 amino acids long. The CDR3 bases are TGTGCCAGCAGCTTAGAGGGGGCGAGGGGAAACACCATATATTTT. Protein: CASSLEGARGNTIYF.

This clone has only a few counts. This rearrangement joins TRBV6-5 to TRBJ2-6; D possibly corresponds to TRBD2 (6 bases). Germline V gene sequence: CDR1 MNHEY, CDR2 SVGAGI. The CDR3 is 15 residues long. The DNA for the CDR3 is TGTGGTAGCGGTTCCGGTGGCTCTGGGGCCAACGTCCTGACTTTC. Residues: CGSGSGGSGANVLTF.

This rearrangement joins TRBV28 to TRBJ2-7, with 9 bases identical to TRBD1. The CDR3 runs 15 residues. CDR1 is MDHEN and CDR2 is SYDVKM in the germline V gene. After removal of 6 bases from V and 2 bases from J, the junction contained 8 bases not matched to a gene. The CDR3 protein is CASRQDRGFTYEQYF. CDR3 sequence (DNA): TGTGCCAGCAGACAGGACAGGGGCTTCACCTACGAGCAGTACTTC.

The chain links TRBV7-2 to TRBJ1-4; the D gene is possibly TRBD1 (6 bases). CDR3 length: 17 residues. Trimming cost V 1 base and J 8 bases, with 20 bases left between them. The germline V gene has CDR1 SGHTA and CDR2 FQGNSA. CDR3 DNA sequence: TGTGCCAGCAGCTTAGAGGGCAGGGGAGACTTTAGGGAAAAACTGTTTTTT. It translates to CASSLEGRGDFREKLFF.

The chain joins TRBV28 to TRBJ2-2; 12 bases are a match to TRBD2. The CDR3 loop spans 15 amino acids. Germline assignment: CDR1 MDHEN and CDR2 SYDVKM. V was clipped by 8 bases and J by 1 base; unmatched bases: 2. CDR3 nucleotide sequence: TGTGCCAGCGGGGGACTAGCGGGGAACACCGGGGAGCTGTTTTTT. Its translation: CASGGLAGNTGELFF. Drawing the rest from reference TRBV28 and TRBJ2-2, the complete variable domain is DVKVTQSSRYLVKRTGEKVFLECVQDMDHENMFWYRQDPGLGLRLIYFSYDVKMKEKGDIPEGYSVSREKKERFSLILESASTNQTSMYLCASGGLAGNTGELFFGEGSRLTVL.

The rearrangement links TRBV4-1 to TRBJ2-5, with 9 positions matching TRBD2. Trimming removed 4 bases from V and 4 bases from J; junction bases left unmatched: 4. CDR3 length equals 14 residues. The germline CDR1 and CDR2 sequences are MGHRA and YSYEKL. CDR3 sequence (DNA): TGCGCCAGCAGCCCCTTAGCGGGAGCAGAGACCCAGTACTTC. Its protein is CASSPLAGAETQYF.

The chain employs TRBV7-3 and TRBJ1-6; a weak D match, TRBD1 (6 bases). V lost 5 bases, J lost 7 bases, and 15 bases lay in between. Germline assignment: CDR1 SGHTA and CDR2 FQGTGA. This CDR3 region has 15 residues. CDR3 in amino acids: CASSPEGGVNSPLHF. CDR3 bases: TGTGCCAGCAGCCCCGAGGGGGGAGTGAATTCACCCCTCCACTTT. Variable domain in full (rest from reference TRBV7-3 and TRBJ1-6): GAGVSQTPSNKVTEKGKYVELRCDPISGHTALYWYRQSLGQGPEFLIYFQGTGAADDSGLPNDRFFAVRPEGSVSTLKIQRTERGDSAVYLCASSPEGGVNSPLHFGNGTRLTVT.